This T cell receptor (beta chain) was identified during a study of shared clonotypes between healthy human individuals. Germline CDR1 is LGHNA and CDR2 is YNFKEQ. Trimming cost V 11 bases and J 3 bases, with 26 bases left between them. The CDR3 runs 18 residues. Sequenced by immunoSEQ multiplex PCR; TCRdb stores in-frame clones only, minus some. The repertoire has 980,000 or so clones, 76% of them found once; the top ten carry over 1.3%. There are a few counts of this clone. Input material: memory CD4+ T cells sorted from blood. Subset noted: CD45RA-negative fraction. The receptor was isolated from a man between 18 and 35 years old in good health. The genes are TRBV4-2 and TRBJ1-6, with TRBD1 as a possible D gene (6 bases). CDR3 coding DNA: TGTGCCGTTTCACAGCAGCCGCCGGGGGGCTTCTATAATTCACCCCTCCACTTT. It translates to CAVSQQPPGGFYNSPLHF.